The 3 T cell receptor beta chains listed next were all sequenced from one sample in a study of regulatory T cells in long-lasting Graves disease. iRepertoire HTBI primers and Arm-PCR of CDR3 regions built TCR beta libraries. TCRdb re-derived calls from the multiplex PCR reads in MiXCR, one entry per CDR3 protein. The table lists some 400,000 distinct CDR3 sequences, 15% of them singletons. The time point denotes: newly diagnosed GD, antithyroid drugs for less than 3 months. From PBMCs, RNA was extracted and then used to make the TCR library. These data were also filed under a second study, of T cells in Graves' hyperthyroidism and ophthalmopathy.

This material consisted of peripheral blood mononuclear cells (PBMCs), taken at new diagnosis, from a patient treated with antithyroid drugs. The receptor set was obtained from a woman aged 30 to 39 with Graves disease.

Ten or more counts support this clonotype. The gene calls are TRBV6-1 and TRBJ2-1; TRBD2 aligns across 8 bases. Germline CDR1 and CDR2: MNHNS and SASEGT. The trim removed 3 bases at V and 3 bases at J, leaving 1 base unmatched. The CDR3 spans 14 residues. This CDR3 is CASSEGLVYNEQFF. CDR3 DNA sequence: TGTGCCAGCAGTGAGGGACTAGTCTACAATGAGCAGTTCTTC.

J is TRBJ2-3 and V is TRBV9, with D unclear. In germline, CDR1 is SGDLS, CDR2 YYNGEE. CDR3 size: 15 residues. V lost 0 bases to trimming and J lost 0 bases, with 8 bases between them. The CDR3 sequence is CASSVGELSTDTQYF. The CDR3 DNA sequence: TGTGCCAGCAGCGTAGGGGAATTAAGCACAGATACGCAGTATTTT. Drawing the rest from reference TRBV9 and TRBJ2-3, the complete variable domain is DSGVTQTPKHLITATGQRVTLRCSPRSGDLSVYWYQQSLDQGLQFLIQYYNGEERAKGNILERFSAQQFPDLHSELNLSSLELGDSALYFCASSVGELSTDTQYFGPGTRLTVL.

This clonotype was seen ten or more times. DNA of the CDR3: TGTGCCAGCAGCCCAAAGACAGGGGTGAACACTGAAGCTTTCTTT. It codes for CASSPKTGVNTEAFF. The genes are TRBV9 and TRBJ1-1; 8 nucleotides match TRBD1. This CDR3 region has 15 residues. V shed 4 bases and J 0 bases; nucleotides not matched to a gene: 5. Germline CDR1 is SGDLS and CDR2 is YYNGEE.